The rows below give T cell receptor beta chains drawn from one sample of a study of blood T cells in healthy people across ages. MiXCR was run by TCRdb on the 5' RACE reads, yielding one entry per CDR3 protein. The table shows 450,000 to 700,000 distinct CDR3 sequences, with approximately 30% occurring only once. Sample: blood. These receptors were collected from a woman between 65 and 79 years old in good health. Each CDR3 is given with its conserved first and last residue. D genes are given only for firm matches. Some rows have no size entry. The others give once, few or many, or a class for an expanded clone.

>-|TRBJ2-5|few|TRBV29-1
TGCAGCGCCGGTACTGAGACCCAGTACTTC
CSAGTETQYF
>TRBD2|TRBJ2-7|few|TRBV6-5
TGTGCCAGCAGTTATAGGGCTAGCGGGTCCTACGAGCAGTACTTC
CASSYRASGSYEQYF
>-|TRBJ2-5|few|TRBV7-9
TGTGCCAGCAGCTCGTCAGGGGTAGAGACCCAGTACTTC
CASSSSGVETQYF
>-|TRBJ2-3|few|TRBV5-1
TGCGCCAGCAGCTCAGCCGGGGCGCTGACAGATACGCAGTATTTT
CASSSAGALTDTQYF
>-|TRBJ2-5|few|TRBV20-1
TGCAGTGCTAGGGCCCCAGGGAAAGAGACCCAGTACTTC
CSARAPGKETQYF
>TRBD1|TRBJ2-5|-|TRBV7-2
TGTGCCAGCGGCACAGGACAGGGACGAGGAGAGACCCAGTACTTC
CASGTGQGRGETQYF
>-|TRBJ2-7|-|TRBV20-1
TGCAGTGCTACACCGGGACGGATGTACGAGCAGTACTTC
CSATPGRMYEQYF
>-|TRBJ2-1|-|TRBV4-2
TGTGCCAGCAGCCAAGACGGGCAGGAACATGAGCAGTTCTTC
CASSQDGQEHEQFF
>-|TRBJ2-7|-|TRBV4-1
TGCGCCAGCAGCCAAACAGAGGCCTTCGCCTACGAGCAGTACTTC
CASSQTEAFAYEQYF
>-|TRBJ1-1|-|TRBV11-3
TGTGCCAGCAGCTTTGGGAGGTCCGCAAACACTGAAGCTTTCTTT
CASSFGRSANTEAFF
>TRBD1|TRBJ1-5|-|TRBV20-1
TGCAGTGCTAAACTGGGAGGACAGGGGGGAGTGTCCCAGCATTTT
CSAKLGGQGGVSQHF
>-|TRBJ2-3|-|TRBV6-5
TGTGCCAGCAGCCCTCAAGCGGCTAGCACAGATACGCAGTATTTT
CASSPQAASTDTQYF
>-|TRBJ2-1|few|TRBV5-1
TGCGCCAGCAGCTTCTCATTTACAGGGACGTTCTACAATGAGCAGTTCTTC
CASSFSFTGTFYNEQFF
>-|TRBJ2-7|few|TRBV11-2
TGTGCCAGCAACCTTAGGCAGGGAGCGTCCTACGAGCAGTACTTC
CASNLRQGASYEQYF
>-|TRBJ1-2|few|TRBV25-1
TGTGCCAGCAGTGAATACGAGGGGAAGGAGTATGGCTACACCTTC
CASSEYEGKEYGYTF
>TRBD2|TRBJ2-1|-|TRBV5-6
TGTGCCAGCAGCTTTATTAGCGGGGGCAGGGCCTACAATGAGCAGTTCTTC
CASSFISGGRAYNEQFF
>-|TRBJ2-5|-|TRBV20-1
TGCAGTGCTAGACTTCCGGGGGTTGGGACCCAGTACTTC
CSARLPGVGTQYF